The T cell receptor beta chain under discussion was sequenced for a study of cytomegalovirus exposure and HLA in healthy donors. Study-wide results and caveats: It was confirmed in vitro that a few of the CMV-associated chains were specific for CMV antigens. Later examination showed HLA-associated TCR beta chains had greater clonal expansion than equally common others. V- and J-gene trimming of TCR beta was linked (in a later analysis) to a missense DCLRE1C variant.

In its sample, this clone was seen once. The antigen is unknown. The donors comprised healthy bone marrow donors. V lost 7 bases to trimming and J lost 0 bases, with 15 bases between them. Germline CDR1 and CDR2: SNHLY and FYNNEI. The CDR3 spans 16 residues. The study ran its PCR with 60 Vbeta and 13 Jbeta primers. Generated by immunoSEQ multiplex PCR, the TCRdb table keeps only in-frame clones and is missing some. Of about 160,000 clones detected, roughly 80% appear once; the ten largest clones hold less than 2.5%. The sample comprised PBMCs. V is TRBV2 and J is TRBJ2-2, with D possibly matching TRBD2 (6 bases). This TCR was sampled from a man aged 45-65 years in good health and CMV-seropositive. The CDR3 region is CASTPRSGSNTGELFF. Here the CDR3 DNA reads TGTGCCAGCACCCCAAGAAGCGGGTCGAACACCGGGGAGCTGTTTTTT.